These T cell receptor beta chains were read from a single sample in a study of CD8 T cells in Susac syndrome. Via MiXCR, TCRdb re-called the immunoSEQ multiplex PCR reads, giving one row per CDR3 protein. The data contain about 140,000 distinct CDR3 sequences, approximately 95% of them singletons. Sequenced input: CD4+ T cells from PBMCs. The receptors stem from a human donor with Susac syndrome. The CDR3 runs from the conserved cysteine through the conserved F or W. D genes are given only for firm matches. A clone size is listed for some rows: how often the clone was seen (once, few, many), or a class if it is expanded.

v_gene,d_gene,j_gene,abundance,CDR3aa,CDR3nt
TRBV29-1,NA,TRBJ1-2,NA,CSVAEGFSYGYTF,TGCAGCGTTGCCGAGGGTTTTAGCTATGGCTACACCTTC
TRBV9,NA,TRBJ1-5,NA,CASSPGEGFGNQPQHF,TGTGCCAGCAGCCCAGGGGAGGGTTTCGGCAATCAGCCCCAGCATTTT
TRBV6-4,NA,TRBJ2-6,few,CASSEGTGANVLTF,TGTGCCAGCAGTGAAGGGACCGGGGCCAACGTCCTGACTTTC
TRBV19,NA,TRBJ1-5,NA,CASSPTGTLGSQPQHF,TGTGCCAGTAGCCCGACCGGGACCTTGGGGAGTCAGCCCCAGCATTTT
TRBV30,TRBD1,TRBJ1-5,NA,CAWSRDRNQPQHF,TGTGCCTGGAGTCGGGACAGAAATCAGCCCCAGCATTTT
TRBV30,NA,TRBJ2-1,NA,CAWQVTSMSRGEQFF,TGTGCCTGGCAGGTGACTAGTATGAGTCGTGGTGAGCAGTTCTTC
TRBV29-1,NA,TRBJ1-2,once,CSVSLGTDGVFPNYGYTF,TGCAGCGTTAGCCTAGGGACGGATGGGGTCTTCCCCAACTATGGCTACACCTTC
TRBV5-4,NA,TRBJ2-3,NA,CASSLVSSTDTQYF,TGTGCCAGCAGCTTGGTCTCTAGCACAGATACGCAGTATTTT
TRBV20-1,NA,TRBJ2-1,NA,CSASTRSSPNEQFF,TGCAGTGCATCAACGCGGAGTAGCCCTAATGAGCAGTTCTTC
TRBV15,NA,TRBJ2-1,NA,CATSRDLAASSYNEQFF,TGTGCCACCAGCAGAGATCTGGCAGCTTCGTCCTACAATGAGCAGTTCTTC
TRBV30,NA,TRBJ1-2,once,CAWNYGATNYGYTF,TGTGCCTGGAACTACGGGGCCACAAACTATGGCTACACCTTC
TRBV12-3/TRBV12-4,NA,TRBJ1-1,NA,CASSYGGGNTEAFF,TGTGCCAGCAGTTACGGGGGCGGGAACACTGAAGCTTTCTTT
TRBV5-4,NA,TRBJ2-1,NA,CASSRTEYNEQFF,TGTGCCAGCAGCCGTACAGAATACAATGAGCAGTTCTTC
TRBV15,TRBD1,TRBJ2-3,NA,CATSRATGVTDTQYF,TGTGCCACCAGCAGAGCTACAGGGGTTACAGATACGCAGTATTTT
TRBV20-1,NA,TRBJ1-2,once,CSAPQDPRGYTF,TGCAGTGCTCCTCAGGACCCTCGAGGCTACACCTTC
TRBV5-4,TRBD2,TRBJ2-7,NA,CASSALLAGAYEQYF,TGTGCCAGCAGCGCCTTACTAGCGGGAGCCTACGAGCAGTACTTC
TRBV4-2,NA,TRBJ1-6,NA,CASSQDSRNSPLHF,TGTGCCAGCAGCCAAGATTCGAGGAATTCACCCCTCCACTTT
TRBV5-1,NA,TRBJ2-1,NA,CASSLNGDEQFF,TGCGCCAGCAGCTTGAACGGGGATGAGCAGTTCTTC
TRBV20-1,TRBD2,TRBJ2-2,NA,CSATIAGGHTGELFF,TGCAGTGCAACGATAGCGGGGGGTCACACCGGGGAGCTGTTTTTT
TRBV18,NA,TRBJ1-2,NA,CASSPPGVDGYTF,TGTGCCAGCTCACCTCCTGGGGTGGATGGCTACACCTTC
TRBV12-3/TRBV12-4,TRBD2,TRBJ2-7,NA,CASSPPSGRAGEQYF,TGTGCCAGCAGTCCCCCTAGCGGGAGGGCCGGCGAGCAGTACTTC
TRBV30,NA,TRBJ2-1,NA,CAWSHVYEQFF,TGTGCCTGGAGTCACGTTTATGAGCAGTTCTTC
TRBV4-3,NA,TRBJ1-1,NA,CASSQRRSRSFEAFF,TGCGCCAGCAGCCAACGTCGGAGCCGGTCGTTTGAAGCTTTCTTT
TRBV5-1,TRBD1,TRBJ1-1,once,CASSPRTGAGDTEAFF,TGCGCCAGCAGCCCCCGGACAGGGGCCGGGGACACTGAAGCTTTCTTT
TRBV5-1,TRBD1,TRBJ1-1,NA,CASSLWGQGVDTEAFF,TGCGCCAGCAGCTTGTGGGGACAGGGGGTGGACACTGAAGCTTTCTTT
TRBV3-1,NA,TRBJ2-1,few,CASSHTYNEQFF,TGTGCCAGCAGTCACACATACAATGAGCAGTTCTTC
TRBV11-2,NA,TRBJ1-2,NA,CASSSPGDGYTF,TGTGCCAGCAGCTCCCCCGGGGATGGCTACACCTTC
TRBV7-2,NA,TRBJ2-5,NA,CASSATVSRRRETQYF,TGTGCCAGCAGCGCGACAGTCTCTAGGAGAAGAGAGACCCAGTACTTC
TRBV7-8,NA,TRBJ1-6,NA,CASSPYLAGYNSPLHF,TGTGCCAGCAGCCCTTATCTTGCAGGGTATAATTCACCCCTCCACTTT
TRBV18,NA,TRBJ1-2,few,CASSPGANYGYTF,TGTGCCAGCTCACCTGGGGCTAACTATGGCTACACCTTC
TRBV5-1,NA,TRBJ1-6,NA,CASSLDLGGLGVSPLHF,TGCGCCAGCAGCTTGGACCTAGGAGGGCTTGGAGTTTCACCCCTCCACTTT
TRBV20-1,TRBD1,TRBJ2-4,NA,CSAPGTGGANKNIQYF,TGCAGTGCTCCAGGGACAGGGGGCGCAAACAAAAACATTCAGTACTTC
TRBV19,TRBD1,TRBJ1-5,NA,CASSTPGQGNQPQHF,TGTGCCAGTAGTACGCCCGGACAGGGCAATCAGCCCCAGCATTTT
TRBV30,TRBD1,TRBJ2-4,once,CAWSAPQGIGNIQYF,TGTGCCTGGAGTGCCCCACAGGGGATCGGAAACATTCAGTACTTC
TRBV6-2/TRBV6-3,NA,TRBJ1-2,NA,CASSYSVLKAIYGYTF,TGTGCCAGCAGTTACTCGGTCCTCAAGGCTATCTATGGCTACACCTTC
TRBV28,TRBD1,TRBJ2-1,NA,CASSLLGQGAFNEQFF,TGTGCCAGCAGTTTACTAGGGCAGGGGGCGTTCAATGAGCAGTTCTTC
TRBV5-6,TRBD1,TRBJ2-6,NA,CASSLQTGALSGANVLTF,TGTGCCAGCAGCCTCCAGACAGGGGCCCTCTCTGGGGCCAACGTCCTGACTTTC
TRBV4-1,NA,TRBJ1-4,few,CASSQDPRNEKLFF,TGCGCCAGCAGCCAAGATCCCAGAAATGAAAAACTGTTTTTT
TRBV29-1,TRBD2,TRBJ2-7,NA,CSVRVGGSTPREQYF,TGCAGCGTTCGAGTTGGCGGGAGTACCCCTAGGGAGCAGTACTTC
TRBV30,NA,TRBJ1-1,NA,CAWTLTRNSHTEAFF,TGTGCCTGGACACTCACAAGAAATTCCCACACTGAAGCTTTCTTT
TRBV30,TRBD1,TRBJ1-2,NA,CACLGTGANYGYTF,TGTGCCTGTTTGGGGACAGGGGCAAACTATGGCTACACCTTC
TRBV29-1,TRBD1,TRBJ2-2,once,CSAIQGTHTGELFF,TGCAGCGCTATACAGGGGACCCACACCGGGGAGCTGTTTTTT